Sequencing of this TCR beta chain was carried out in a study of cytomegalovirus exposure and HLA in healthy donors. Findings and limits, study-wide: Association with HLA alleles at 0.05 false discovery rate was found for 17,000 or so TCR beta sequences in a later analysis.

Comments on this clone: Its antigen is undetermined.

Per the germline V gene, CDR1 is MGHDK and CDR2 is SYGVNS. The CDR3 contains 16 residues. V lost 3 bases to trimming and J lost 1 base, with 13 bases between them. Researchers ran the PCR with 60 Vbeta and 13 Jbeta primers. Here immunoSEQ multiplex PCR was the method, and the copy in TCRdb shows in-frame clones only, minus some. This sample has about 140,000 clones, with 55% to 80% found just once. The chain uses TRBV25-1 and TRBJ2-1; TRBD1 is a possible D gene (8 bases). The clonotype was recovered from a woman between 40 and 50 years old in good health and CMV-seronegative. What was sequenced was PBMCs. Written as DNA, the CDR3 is TGTGCCAGCAGTGATGGACAGGGAGGGTCCTACAATGAGCAGTTCTTC. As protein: CASSDGQGGSYNEQFF.